The entry below describes one TCR beta chain. This specimen belongs to a study of CD8 T cells in Susac syndrome. V was pared by 0 bases and J by 5 bases, with 8 bases between. The CDR3 loop spans 14 amino acids. Germline CDR1 and CDR2: KGHSH and LQKENI. Random hexamers served to reverse transcribe roughly 0.5 to 1 ug RNA. TCRdb ran MiXCR on the immunoSEQ multiplex PCR reads and lists one entry per CDR3 protein. This sample has about 83,000 distinct CDR3 sequences; 95% to 96% occur once, and the top ten carry roughly 0.45%. The receptor comes from a human donor with Susac syndrome. The sequenced material came from CD8+ T cells from PBMCs. The chain recombines TRBV18 with TRBJ2-1; no reliable D call. CDR3 in amino acids: CASSPPETNNEQFF. The CDR3 DNA sequence: TGTGCCAGCTCACCACCGGAAACCAACAATGAGCAGTTCTTC.